This entry lists 24 T cell receptor beta chains sequenced from one sample in a study of a mutant IDH1 vaccine in newly diagnosed glioma. Only in-frame clones appear in the TCRdb table, and some are missing; sequencing was by immunoSEQ multiplex PCR. The profile shows over 80,000 clones, about 81% of them singletons. Their target antigens are unknown. Regarding time point: week 47, end of study. With topical imiquimod, each dose of the vaccine consisted of 300 ug of mutant IDH1 20-mer peptide. The sequencing used PBMCs, collected from a glioma patient whose treatment included an IDH1 peptide vaccine. The receptor set was obtained from a middle-aged man with glioma.

This clone showed up just once. The J gene is TRBJ2-5, the V gene TRBV6-1; D is tentatively TRBD1 or TRBD2 (5 bases each). With 4 bases removed from V and 9 bases from J, the gap between germline ends came to 18 bases. This CDR3 has 14 residues. Germline CDR1 and CDR2: MNHNS and SASEGT. CDR3 nucleotides: TGTGCCAGCAGTGCCCGGGGCCCCGGTGGGGCCCAGTACTTC. Translating gives CASSARGPGGAQYF.

This chain joins TRBV7-2 and TRBJ2-7; TRBD2 matches 13 bases. V shed 1 base, J shed 2 bases, and the junction held 8 bases outside the gene matches. The CDR3 is made up of 18 amino acids. Germline CDR1 SGHTA, CDR2 FQGNSA. The CDR3 coding sequence is TGTGCCAGCAGCTTAGGGGGGACTAGCGGGGTTTTAACCTACGAGCAGTACTTC. Amino acid sequence: CASSLGGTSGVLTYEQYF. The full variable domain, in which reference TRBV7-2 and TRBJ2-7 provide the parts outside the CDR3, is GAGVSQSPSNKVTEKGKDVELRCDPISGHTALYWYRQSLGQGLEFLIYFQGNSAPDKSGLPSDRFSAERTGGSVSTLTIQRTQQEDSAVYLCASSLGGTSGVLTYEQYFGPGTRLTVT.

This clone was counted ten times or more. Here the CDR3 DNA reads TGTGCCAGCAGCCCCCGACCGATAATGGGTGAAAAACTGTTTTTT. Protein sequence: CASSPRPIMGEKLFF. The rearrangement links TRBV14 to TRBJ1-4, with D uncertain. The CDR3 contains 15 residues. Trimming cost V 4 bases and J 7 bases, with 16 bases left between them. Germline assignment: CDR1 SGHDN and CDR2 FVKESK.

V is TRBV18 and J is TRBJ2-3; no firm D call. V was shortened by 0 bases and J by 1 base, with 8 bases between the two germline ends. Per the germline V gene, CDR1 is KGHSH and CDR2 is LQKENI. The CDR3 has 15 amino acids. In DNA form, the CDR3 reads TGTGCCAGCTCACCACCCCGGGTCGGCACAGATACGCAGTATTTT. It codes for CASSPPRVGTDTQYF. Looking up the rest from reference TRBV18 and TRBJ2-3 gives the full variable domain: NAGVMQNPRHLVRRRGQEARLRCSPMKGHSHVYWYRQLPEEGLKFMVYLQKENIIDESGMPKERFSAEFPKEGPSILRIQQVVRGDSAAYFCASSPPRVGTDTQYFGPGTRLTVL.

The genes are TRBV2 and TRBJ2-7; TRBD1 is a possible D gene (7 bases). The ends were cut back, 9 bases at V and 5 bases at J, with 17 bases in the middle. Germline V CDR1 and CDR2: SNHLY, FYNNEI. The CDR3 runs to 13 residues. CDR3 loop: CASEGGRGDEQYF. For the CDR3, the DNA is TGTGCCAGTGAGGGAGGCAGGGGGGACGAGCAGTACTTC.

The chain recombines TRBV6-6 with TRBJ2-3; no clear D gene. CDR1 MNHNY and CDR2 SVGAGI come from the germline V gene (reference sequence). The V end was cut by 2 bases, the J end by 1 base, with 7 bases between. This CDR3 contains 14 residues. CDR3 amino acids: CASSYGEGTDTQYF. Here the CDR3 DNA reads TGTGCCAGCAGTTACGGAGAGGGCACAGATACGCAGTATTTT.

CDR3 sequence (DNA): TGTGCCAGCAGCTTAGGCCGGACTAGCGGGGCACAAGAGACCCAGTACTTC. Protein product: CASSLGRTSGAQETQYF. This rearrangement joins TRBV11-3 to TRBJ2-5; 12 bases align to TRBD2. V was pared by 1 base and J by 2 bases, with 5 bases of the junction left unmatched. In germline, CDR1 is SGHNT, CDR2 YENEEA. This CDR3 contains 17 residues.

This clone occurred once. J is TRBJ1-4 and V is TRBV28; no firm D call. Trimming took off 3 bases at V and 4 bases at J, with 9 bases between the two ends. The CDR3 loop spans 14 amino acids. Germline-derived CDR1 and CDR2 are MDHEN and SYDVKM. The CDR3 nucleotides are TGTGCCAGCAGTTTGGGCGGCCTTAATGAAAAACTGTTTTTT. Its protein product is CASSLGGLNEKLFF.

This sequence joins TRBV4-3 and TRBJ1-1; D call uncertain. Trimming left V 0 bases short and J 4 bases short, with 15 bases between. Germline values: CDR1 LGHNA, CDR2 YSLEER. This CDR3 comprises 16 residues. The CDR3 DNA is TGCGCCAGCAGCCAAGATACTTCGAGGAGGACCACTGAAGCTTTCTTT. Translating it yields CASSQDTSRRTTEAFF.

This chain uses TRBV5-5 with TRBJ2-2, with 7 bases matching TRBD2. The CDR3 sequence is 15 residues long. Germline assignment: CDR1 SGHKS and CDR2 YYEKEE (reference sequence). The V and J ends lost 5 bases and 0 bases, in that order; junction bases with no gene match: 4. The CDR3 DNA is TGTGCCAGCAGAATGGGACTACCGAACACCGGGGAGCTGTTTTTT. Its translation is CASRMGLPNTGELFF.

The gene calls are TRBV6-5 and TRBJ2-2; D might be TRBD2 (6 bases). This CDR3 has 14 amino acids. The V gene lost 0 bases and the J gene lost 7 bases, with 9 bases spanning the gap. Looked up from germline, CDR1 is MNHEY and CDR2 is SVGAGI. The CDR3 nucleotides are TGTGCCAGCAGTTACTCGACCGGGAGCGGGGAGCTGTTTTTT. It translates to CASSYSTGSGELFF.

V gene TRBV9 combines with J gene TRBJ1-4, with D perhaps matching TRBD1 (5 bases). Germline V CDR1 and CDR2: SGDLS, YYNGEE. The CDR3 covers 14 residues. Trimming shortened V by 0 bases and J by 10 bases, and 13 bases separated the two germline ends. The CDR3 region is CASSVDSRARKLFF. CDR3 sequence (DNA): TGTGCCAGCAGCGTAGACTCCAGGGCAAGAAAACTGTTTTTT.

The chain uses TRBV30 and TRBJ1-4; no clear D gene. The CDR3 consists of 13 residues. CDR1 is GTSNPN and CDR2 is SVGIG in the germline V gene (reference sequence). The ends were cut back, 2 bases at V and 3 bases at J, with 7 bases in the middle. The CDR3 sequence: CAWSWGSNEKLFF. The CDR3 DNA sequence: TGTGCCTGGAGTTGGGGATCTAATGAAAAACTGTTTTTT.

V gene TRBV5-8 combines with J gene TRBJ1-5; D unresolved. CDR3 size: 13 residues. V gave up 4 bases and J gave up 4 bases, with 9 bases separating them. Germline V gene lookup returns CDR1 SGHTS and CDR2 YDEGEE. The CDR3 loop reads CASSQRRNQPQHF. The CDR3 coding sequence is TGTGCCAGCAGCCAGAGGAGAAATCAGCCCCAGCATTTT.

The chain joins TRBV13 to TRBJ2-2; a weak D match, TRBD2 (5 bases). The CDR3 extends over 12 amino acids. Germline CDR1 and CDR2: PRHDT and FYEKMQ (reference sequence). The germline V and J ends were trimmed by 3 bases and 8 bases, with 7 bases remaining between them. The DNA of the CDR3 is TGTGCCAGCAGCTTGACGGGAGGGGAGCTGTTTTTT. Amino acid sequence: CASSLTGGELFF.

To note about this clone: The germline gene is not matched at one end of the junction; a read error may be the cause. This chain links TRBV6-5 with TRBJ1-2; D gene ambiguous. The germline CDR1 and CDR2 sequences are MNHEY and SVGAGI. The CDR3 is made up of 14 amino acids. CDR3 sequence: CASSYSHVVSAFSF. CDR3 nucleotide sequence: TGTGCCAGCAGTTACTCCCACGTCGTCTCCGCATTCTCCTTC.

In its sample, this clone is medium-sized. V and J are TRBV27 and TRBJ1-5, with D possibly TRBD1 on 5 matching bases. The CDR3 sequence is 14 residues long. Per the germline V gene, CDR1 is MNHEY and CDR2 is SMNVEV (reference sequence). Trimming pared 6 bases from V and 3 bases from J, leaving 12 bases between. CDR3 in amino acids: CASRPGGTNQPQHF. The CDR3 coding sequence is TGTGCCAGCAGACCGGGGGGTACCAATCAGCCCCAGCATTTT.

This rearrangement joins TRBV20-1 to TRBJ2-7, with 7 bases that match TRBD2. The germline V gene has CDR1 DFQATT and CDR2 SNEGSKA (reference sequence). Losses at the gene ends were 6 bases for V and 6 bases for J; bases not matched to a gene: 5. The CDR3 is made up of 11 amino acids. The DNA for the CDR3 is TGCAGTGCCAGCACTAGCGTCGAGCAGTACTTC. It specifies CSASTSVEQYF.

V and J are TRBV5-1 and TRBJ1-1, with a weak D call TRBD1 (5 bases). V lost 2 bases to trimming and J lost 1 base, with 9 bases between them. CDR1 SGHRS and CDR2 YFSETQ come from the germline V gene. CDR3 length: 14 residues. The CDR3 spells CASSFKGQNTEAFF. CDR3 nucleotides: TGCGCCAGCAGCTTCAAAGGACAGAACACTGAAGCTTTCTTT.

The chain links TRBV7-7 to TRBJ2-2, with TRBD2 matching 14 bases. The CDR3 sequence is 21 residues long. Germline CDR1 is SSHAT and CDR2 is FNYEAQ (reference sequence). CDR3 sequence reads: CATHNLGCGLAGGQNTGELFF. DNA for the CDR3: TGTGCTACCCACAATCTCGGCTGCGGACTAGCGGGGGGCCAGAACACCGGGGAGCTGTTTTTT.

The chain couples TRBV2 to TRBJ1-6; 7 positions match TRBD1. The CDR3 runs 15 residues. The V gene's germline CDR1 is SNHLY and CDR2 FYNNEI. V lost 1 base and J lost 7; bases outside the gene matches: 4. The CDR3 loop reads CASSEVRGPNSPLHF. DNA for the CDR3: TGTGCCAGCAGTGAAGTGAGGGGGCCGAATTCACCCCTCCACTTT.

The chain links TRBV4-1 to TRBJ2-4, with TRBD2 as a possible D gene (6 bases). Germline-derived CDR1 and CDR2 are MGHRA and YSYEKL. The germline V and J ends were trimmed by 0 bases and 6 bases, with 21 bases remaining between them. There are 18 residues in the CDR3. The CDR3 nucleotides are TGCGCCAGCAGCCAAGAAGGTACCCTAGGAATCGGGGGAAACATTCAGTACTTC. Translation: CASSQEGTLGIGGNIQYF.

This clone was observed a single time. This rearrangement joins TRBV18 to TRBJ1-1, with D possibly being TRBD1 (6 bases). This CDR3 region has 15 residues. CDR1 is KGHSH and CDR2 is LQKENI in the germline V gene. The V and J ends lost 0 bases and 4 bases respectively, with 12 bases between them. This chain's CDR3 is CASSPPGGGRTEAFF. CDR3 DNA sequence: TGTGCCAGCTCACCACCGGGGGGCGGGCGCACTGAAGCTTTCTTT.

CDR3 residues: CASSIRNAGTGVTGELFF. The DNA of the CDR3 is TGTGCCAGTAGTATACGAAACGCCGGGACAGGGGTGACCGGGGAGCTGTTTTTT. The chain recombines TRBV19 with TRBJ2-2; 10 nucleotides align to TRBD1. The germline V gene has CDR1 LNHDA and CDR2 SQIVND (reference sequence). The CDR3 consists of 18 residues. Trimming removed 2 bases from V and 5 bases from J; junction bases left unmatched: 11.